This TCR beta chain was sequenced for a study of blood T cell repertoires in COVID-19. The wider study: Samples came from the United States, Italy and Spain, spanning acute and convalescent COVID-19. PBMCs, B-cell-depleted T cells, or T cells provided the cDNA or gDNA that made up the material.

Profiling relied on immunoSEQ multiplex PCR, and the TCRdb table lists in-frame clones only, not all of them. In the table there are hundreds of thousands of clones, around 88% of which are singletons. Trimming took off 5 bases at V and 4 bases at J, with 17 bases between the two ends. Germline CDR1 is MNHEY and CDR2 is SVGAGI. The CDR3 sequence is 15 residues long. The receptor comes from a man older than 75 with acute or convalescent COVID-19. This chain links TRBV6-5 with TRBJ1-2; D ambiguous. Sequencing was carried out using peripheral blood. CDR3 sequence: CASSRSPEGRYGYTF. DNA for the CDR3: TGTGCCAGCAGTCGAAGTCCCGAGGGTCGCTATGGCTACACCTTC.